Presented here are 14 T cell receptor beta chains from one specimen sequenced in a study of T cell repertoires in aging, cancer and after chemotherapy. The template was genomic DNA from peripheral blood, not RNA. TRB rearrangements spanning V, D and J were amplified using mixed TRB-A/B primers. TCRdb re-analysed the multiplex PCR reads in MiXCR, keeping a single row per CDR3 protein. Of 3,000 or so distinct CDR3 sequences in the sample, around 30% were seen once. The sample was blood. These receptors originate from a human donor in good health.

The chain links TRBV12-3 or TRBV12-4 to TRBJ1-3; D perhaps matches TRBD1 (6 bases). The CDR3 runs to 16 residues. Trimming took off 3 bases at V and 2 bases at J, with 14 bases between the two ends. The CDR3 nucleotides read TGTGCCAGCAGTTTTGGACAGCCCTACCCTGGAAACACCATATATTTT. Translating gives CASSFGQPYPGNTIYF.

This clonotype is categorized as medium-sized. This chain links TRBV19 with TRBJ2-7, with D possibly matching TRBD1 (6 bases). The CDR3 sequence is 13 residues long. The V end was cut by 10 bases, the J end by 9 bases, with 22 bases between. Germline loops: CDR1 LNHDA, CDR2 SQIVND (reference sequence). The CDR3 nucleotides read TGTGCCACCACGATCCAACAGGGATCGGTGCAGTACTTC. Protein sequence: CATTIQQGSVQYF.

Judged by abundance, this clonotype is medium-sized (0.01 to 0.1%). CDR3 region: CASSLGRRSEKLFF. CDR3 coding DNA: TGTGCCAGTAGTCTGGGACGACGCTCGGAAAAACTGTTTTTT. This chain links TRBV19 with TRBJ1-4; a weak D match, TRBD1 (5 bases). The germline gives CDR1 LNHDA, CDR2 SQIVND (reference sequence). CDR3 length: 14 amino acids. Trimming removed 5 bases at V and 8 bases at J, with 15 bases between.

This chain links TRBV6-6 with TRBJ2-5, with D perhaps matching TRBD1 or TRBD2 (6 bases each). The CDR3 runs to 14 residues. Looked up from germline, CDR1 is MNHNY and CDR2 is SVGAGI (reference sequence). Trimming cost V 4 bases and J 5 bases, with 14 bases left between them. CDR3 loop: CASSSQGGGETQYF. The DNA for the CDR3 is TGTGCCAGCAGTTCACAGGGTGGAGGGGAGACCCAGTACTTC.

The chain recombines TRBV5-4 with TRBJ2-1, with 8 nucleotides matching TRBD2. The CDR3 contains 16 residues. Trimming took 2 bases from V and 9 from J; bases not matched to a gene: 13. Germline V gene sequence: CDR1 SGHNT, CDR2 YYREEE (reference sequence). DNA of the CDR3: TGTGCCAGCAGCTTTATATTTGGGACTAGTTTTGGTGAGCAGTTCTTC. This sequence encodes CASSFIFGTSFGEQFF.

The chain combines TRBV27 with TRBJ2-7; 10 bases match TRBD2. J lost 6 bases, V lost 4 bases, and 12 bases had no gene match. Germline-derived CDR1 and CDR2 are MNHEY and SMNVEV (reference sequence). The CDR3 is made up of 16 amino acids. This CDR3 is CASSYAPEASGGEQYF. In DNA, the CDR3 is TGTGCCAGCAGTTACGCCCCGGAGGCTAGCGGGGGCGAGCAGTACTTC.

Comments on this clonotype: One junction end does not reproduce the germline sequence, and a read error may be involved. The chain employs TRBV10-2 and TRBJ2-7; 11 nucleotides agree with TRBD1. The end of the DNA aligns better with TRBJ2-5, so the J call may be wrong. This CDR3 comprises 15 residues. Germline V lookup: CDR1 WSHSY, CDR2 SAAADI. The CDR3 loop reads CASSDGTGGQETQYF. CDR3 in DNA: TGTGCCAGCAGTGATGGGACAGGGGGTCAAGAGACCCAGTACTTC.

This clonotype is judged medium-sized. The rearrangement joins TRBV11-3 to TRBJ2-7; tentative D call: TRBD1 (6 bases). Trimming removed 8 bases at V and 7 bases at J, with 18 bases between. This CDR3 has 13 residues. Germline values: CDR1 SGHNT, CDR2 YENEEA. The CDR3 reads CASRQQGSGEQYF. As DNA, the CDR3 is TGTGCCAGCCGACAGCAGGGGTCGGGAGAGCAGTACTTC.

This clonotype has only a few counts. V and J are TRBV7-9 and TRBJ2-7, with a weak D call TRBD2 (6 bases). In germline, CDR1 is SEHNR, CDR2 FQNEAQ (reference sequence). V was pared by 10 bases and J by 3 bases, with 13 bases between. CDR3 size: 12 residues. DNA for the CDR3: TGTGCCACGGCGGGATTGAACTACGAGCAGTACTTC. This translates into CATAGLNYEQYF.

Judged by abundance, this clonotype is medium-sized (0.01 to 0.1%). The CDR3 nucleotides read TGTGCGACGTGGGGACTAGCGGATCTAGGCCAAGAGACCCAGTACTTC. Protein: CATWGLADLGQETQYF. The chain links TRBV6-6 to TRBJ2-5, with 11 bases identical to TRBD2. Germline V gene lookup returns CDR1 MNHNY and CDR2 SVGAGI (reference sequence). The CDR3 has 16 residues.

This clonotype is termed medium-sized. V is TRBV6-1 and J is TRBJ1-3; 8 bases match TRBD1. The CDR3 covers 14 residues. The trim removed 1 base at V and 4 bases at J, leaving 0 bases unmatched. Germline V lookup: CDR1 MNHNS, CDR2 SASEGT. The CDR3 spells CASSEGTGGNTIYF. CDR3 sequence (DNA): TGTGCCAGCAGTGAAGGGACAGGGGGAAACACCATATATTTT.

This clonotype ranks as medium-sized. The chain combines TRBV6-5 with TRBJ1-1; D uncertain. Trimming removed 7 bases from V and 11 bases from J, with 20 bases in between. Germline loops: CDR1 MNHEY, CDR2 SVGAGI. The CDR3 consists of 13 residues. CDR3 protein: CASKAPPVDRAFF. The CDR3 DNA follows: TGTGCCAGCAAGGCCCCGCCGGTCGATAGGGCTTTCTTT.

As for this clonotype: This could be a read error, since a much larger clone is one nucleotide away. The chain couples TRBV15 to TRBJ1-2; D is undetermined. V was pared by 4 bases and J by 7 bases, with 10 bases between. Germline V gives CDR1 LNHNV, CDR2 YYDKDF (reference sequence). The length of the CDR3 is 12 residues. The CDR3 spells CATSTRRVGYTF. The CDR3 nucleotides read TGTGCCACCAGCACCCGACGAGTTGGCTACACCTTC.

V usage is TRBV5-1 and J usage is TRBJ2-1; D is undetermined. The CDR3 length is 15 residues. Germline CDR1 SGHRS, CDR2 YFSETQ. The germline V and J ends were trimmed by 4 bases and 1 base, with 12 bases remaining between them. The CDR3 region is CASSLLDPSYNEQFF. CDR3 coding DNA: TGCGCCAGCAGCCTGTTAGATCCTTCCTACAATGAGCAGTTCTTC. The variable domain in full, with the rest retrieved from reference TRBV5-1 and TRBJ2-1, is KAGVTQTPRYLIKTRGQQVTLSCSPISGHRSVSWYQQTPGQGLQFLFEYFSETQRNKGNFPGRFSGRQFSNSRSEMNVSTLELGDSALYLCASSLLDPSYNEQFFGPGTRLTVL.